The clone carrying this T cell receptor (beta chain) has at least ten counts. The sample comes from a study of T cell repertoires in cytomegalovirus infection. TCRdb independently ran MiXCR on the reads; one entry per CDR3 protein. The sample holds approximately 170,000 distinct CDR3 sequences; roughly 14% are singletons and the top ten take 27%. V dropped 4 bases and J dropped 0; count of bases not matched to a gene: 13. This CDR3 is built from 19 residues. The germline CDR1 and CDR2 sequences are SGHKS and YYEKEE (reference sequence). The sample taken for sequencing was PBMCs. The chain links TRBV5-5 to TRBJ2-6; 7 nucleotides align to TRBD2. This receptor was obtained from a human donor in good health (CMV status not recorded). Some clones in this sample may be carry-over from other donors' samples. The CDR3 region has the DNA TGTGCCAGCAGCCTCCGGGAGGCAGCCTCTTTCTCTGGGGCCAACGTCCTGACTTTC. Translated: CASSLREAASFSGANVLTF. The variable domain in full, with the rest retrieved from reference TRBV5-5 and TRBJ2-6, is DAGVTQSPTHLIKTRGQQVTLRCSPISGHKSVSWYQQVLGQGPQFIFQYYEKEERGRGNFPDRFSARQFPNYSSELNVNALLLGDSALYLCASSLREAASFSGANVLTFGAGSRLTVL.